This T cell receptor (beta chain) was sequenced in a study of T cell repertoires in cytomegalovirus infection. Whole-study context: Both CMV infection and a matching HLA type were indicated by public TCR beta signatures.

This clonotype occurred many times. Its antigen is as yet unknown. One entry per CDR3 protein results from TCRdb running MiXCR on the reads. The sample yields some 250,000 distinct CDR3 sequences, roughly 9% seen once. Study-wide points: Pooled public TCR beta family frequency picked out CMV carriers with the relevant HLA. In two of eight donors, the top clonotype was HLA-C-restricted CMV-specific.

V was clipped by 2 bases and J by 2 bases; unmatched bases: 16. There are 19 residues in the CDR3. The germline gives CDR1 SGHDT, CDR2 YYEEEE. The rearrangement joins TRBV5-6 to TRBJ1-5; TRBD1 agrees at 7 bases. The receptor was derived from a human donor in good health (CMV status not recorded). Some clones in this sample may be carry-over from other donors' samples. Source material: PBMCs. The CDR3 DNA follows: TGTGCCAGCAGCTTTCGACTTACAGGGGTGAGGGGAGGCAATCAGCCCCAGCATTTT. It encodes CASSFRLTGVRGGNQPQHF. Full variable domain (rest looked up from reference TRBV5-6 and TRBJ1-5): DAGVTQSPTHLIKTRGQQVTLRCSPKSGHDTVSWYQQALGQGPQFIFQYYEEEERQRGNFPDRFSGHQFPNYSSELNVNALLLGDSALYLCASSFRLTGVRGGNQPQHFGDGTRLSIL.